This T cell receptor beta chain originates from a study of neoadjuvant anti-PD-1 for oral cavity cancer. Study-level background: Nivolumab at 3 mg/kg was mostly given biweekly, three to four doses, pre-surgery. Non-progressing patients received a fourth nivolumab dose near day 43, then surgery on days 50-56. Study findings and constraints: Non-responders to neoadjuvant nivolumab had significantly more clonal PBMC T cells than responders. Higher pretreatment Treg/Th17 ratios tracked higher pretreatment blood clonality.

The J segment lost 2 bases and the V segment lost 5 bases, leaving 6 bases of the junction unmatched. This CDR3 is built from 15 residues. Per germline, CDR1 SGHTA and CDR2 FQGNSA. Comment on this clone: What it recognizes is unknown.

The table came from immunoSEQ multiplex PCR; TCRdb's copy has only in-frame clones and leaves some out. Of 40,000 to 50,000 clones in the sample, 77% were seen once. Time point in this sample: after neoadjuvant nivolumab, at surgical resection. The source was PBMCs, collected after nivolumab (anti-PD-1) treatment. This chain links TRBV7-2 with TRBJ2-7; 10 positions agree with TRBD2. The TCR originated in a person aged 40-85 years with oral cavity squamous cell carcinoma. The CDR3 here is CASSPGTSETYEQYF. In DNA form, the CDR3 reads TGTGCCAGCAGCCCCGGGACTAGCGAAACCTACGAGCAGTACTTC.